This T cell receptor beta chain was observed in a study of blood T cell repertoires in COVID-19. Participant-given clinical history determined each cohort assignment. Either two negative PCRs, clearance, or symptom resolution qualified Cohort 3 donors as recovered. Per germline, CDR1 SGHDT and CDR2 YYEEEE. The CDR3 has 14 amino acids. V gave up 5 bases and J gave up 16 bases, with 25 bases separating them. Clones were read by immunoSEQ multiplex PCR, and TCRdb kept only the in-frame ones, dropping some. The data contain a few hundred thousand clones, approximately 85% of them singletons. This receptor was obtained from a woman aged 45-60 years who had recovered from COVID-19. Sequencing used PBMCs or T cells enriched from blood (not recorded which). This chain joins TRBV5-6 and TRBJ2-4; tentatively, D is TRBD1 (6 bases). The DNA for the CDR3 is TGTGCCAGCAGGGAACAGGGATGGCACCTTATGGAATACTTC. This encodes CASREQGWHLMEYF.